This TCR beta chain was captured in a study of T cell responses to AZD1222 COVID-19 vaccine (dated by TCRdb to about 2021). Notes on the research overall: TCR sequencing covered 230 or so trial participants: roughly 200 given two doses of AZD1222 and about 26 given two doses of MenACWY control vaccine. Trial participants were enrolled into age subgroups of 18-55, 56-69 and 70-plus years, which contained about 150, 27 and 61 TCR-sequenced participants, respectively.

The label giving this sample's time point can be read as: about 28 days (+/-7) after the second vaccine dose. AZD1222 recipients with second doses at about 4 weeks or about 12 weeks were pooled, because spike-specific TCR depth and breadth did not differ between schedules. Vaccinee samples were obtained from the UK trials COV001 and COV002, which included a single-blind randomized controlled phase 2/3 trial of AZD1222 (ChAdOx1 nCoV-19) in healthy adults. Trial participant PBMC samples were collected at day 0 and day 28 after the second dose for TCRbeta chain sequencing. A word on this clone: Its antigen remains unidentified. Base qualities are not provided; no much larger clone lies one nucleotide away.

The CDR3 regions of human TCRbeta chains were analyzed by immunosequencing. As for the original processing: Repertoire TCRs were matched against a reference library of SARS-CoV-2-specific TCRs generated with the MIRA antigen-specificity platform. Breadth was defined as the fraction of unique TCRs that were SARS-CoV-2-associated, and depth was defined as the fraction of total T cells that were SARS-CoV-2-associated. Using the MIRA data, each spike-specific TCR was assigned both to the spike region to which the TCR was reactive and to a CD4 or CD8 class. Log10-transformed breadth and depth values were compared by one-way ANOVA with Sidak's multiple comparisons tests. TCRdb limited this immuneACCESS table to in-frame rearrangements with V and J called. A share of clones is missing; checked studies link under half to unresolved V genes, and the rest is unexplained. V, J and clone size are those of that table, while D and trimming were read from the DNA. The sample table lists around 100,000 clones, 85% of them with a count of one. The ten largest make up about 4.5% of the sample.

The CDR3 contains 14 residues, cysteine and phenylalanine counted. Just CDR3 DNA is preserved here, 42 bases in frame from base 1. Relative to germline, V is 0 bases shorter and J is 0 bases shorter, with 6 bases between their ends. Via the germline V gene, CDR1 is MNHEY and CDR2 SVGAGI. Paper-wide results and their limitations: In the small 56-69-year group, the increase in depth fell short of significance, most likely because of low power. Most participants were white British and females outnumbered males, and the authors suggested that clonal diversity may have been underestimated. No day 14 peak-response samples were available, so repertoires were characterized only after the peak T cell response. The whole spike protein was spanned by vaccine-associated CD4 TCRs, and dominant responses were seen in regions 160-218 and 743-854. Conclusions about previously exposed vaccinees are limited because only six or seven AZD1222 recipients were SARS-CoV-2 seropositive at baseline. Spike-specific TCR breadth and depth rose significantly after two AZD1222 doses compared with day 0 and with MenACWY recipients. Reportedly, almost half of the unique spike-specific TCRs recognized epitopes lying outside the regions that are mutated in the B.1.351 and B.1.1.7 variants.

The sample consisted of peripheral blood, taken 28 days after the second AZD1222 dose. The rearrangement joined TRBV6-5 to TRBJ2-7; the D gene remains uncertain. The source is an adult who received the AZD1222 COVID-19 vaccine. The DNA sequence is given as TGTGCCAGCAGTTACTCAGAGGACTCCTACGAGCAGTACTTC. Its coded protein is CASSYSEDSYEQYF.